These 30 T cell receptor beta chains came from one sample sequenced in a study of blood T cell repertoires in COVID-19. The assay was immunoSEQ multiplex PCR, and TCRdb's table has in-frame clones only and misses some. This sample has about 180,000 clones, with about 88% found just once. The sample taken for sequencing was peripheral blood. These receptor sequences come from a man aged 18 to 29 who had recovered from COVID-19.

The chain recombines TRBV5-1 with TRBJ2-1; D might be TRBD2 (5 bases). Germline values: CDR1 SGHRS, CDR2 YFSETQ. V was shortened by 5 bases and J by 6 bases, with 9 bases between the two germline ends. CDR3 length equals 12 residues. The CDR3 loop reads CASREATNEQFF. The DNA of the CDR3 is TGCGCCAGCAGGGAGGCGACCAATGAGCAGTTCTTC. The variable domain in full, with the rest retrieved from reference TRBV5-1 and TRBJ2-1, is KAGVTQTPRYLIKTRGQQVTLSCSPISGHRSVSWYQQTPGQGLQFLFEYFSETQRNKGNFPGRFSGRQFSNSRSEMNVSTLELGDSALYLCASREATNEQFFGPGTRLTVL.

CDR3 in DNA: TGTGCCATCAGTGACAGCTATGGCTACACCTTC. Its protein product is CAISDSYGYTF. The V call is TRBV10-3, the J call TRBJ1-2; no firm D call. The V gene's germline CDR1 is ENHRY and CDR2 SYGVKD. This CDR3 has 11 residues. Trimming took 3 bases from V and 4 from J, leaving 3 bases between them.

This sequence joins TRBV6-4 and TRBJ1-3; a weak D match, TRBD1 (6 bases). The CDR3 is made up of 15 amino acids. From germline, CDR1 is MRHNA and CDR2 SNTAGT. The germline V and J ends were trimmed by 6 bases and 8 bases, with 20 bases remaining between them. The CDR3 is CASRSGGQEGDTIYF. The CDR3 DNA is TGTGCCAGCAGGTCGGGGGGCCAGGAAGGGGACACCATATATTTT.

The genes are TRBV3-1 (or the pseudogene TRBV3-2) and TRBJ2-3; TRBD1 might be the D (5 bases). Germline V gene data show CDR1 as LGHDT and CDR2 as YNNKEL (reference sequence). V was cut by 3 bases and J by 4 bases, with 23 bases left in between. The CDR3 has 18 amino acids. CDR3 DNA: TGTGCCAGCAGCCAGGAGTCCCGTGGTCTCAGCAGGGCAGATACGCAGTATTTT. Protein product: CASSQESRGLSRADTQYF.

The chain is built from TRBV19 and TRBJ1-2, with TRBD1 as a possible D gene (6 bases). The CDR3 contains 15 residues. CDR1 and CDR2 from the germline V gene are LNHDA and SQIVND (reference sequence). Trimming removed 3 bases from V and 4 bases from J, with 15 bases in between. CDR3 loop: CASSIFSTGLYGYTF. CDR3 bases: TGTGCCAGTAGTATTTTCTCGACAGGCCTCTATGGCTACACCTTC.

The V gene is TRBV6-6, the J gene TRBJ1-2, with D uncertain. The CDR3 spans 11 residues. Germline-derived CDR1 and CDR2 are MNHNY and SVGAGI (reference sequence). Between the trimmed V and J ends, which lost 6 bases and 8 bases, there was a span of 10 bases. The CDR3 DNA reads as TGTGCCAGCAGGGAAGGAGTGGGCTACACCTTC. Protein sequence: CASREGVGYTF.

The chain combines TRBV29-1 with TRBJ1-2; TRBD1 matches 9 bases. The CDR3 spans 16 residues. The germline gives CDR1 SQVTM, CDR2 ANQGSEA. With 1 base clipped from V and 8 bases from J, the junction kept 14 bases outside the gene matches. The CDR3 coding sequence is TGCAGCGTTGAAGGAGACCCTACAGGGGGCGCGAGGGGCTACACCTTC. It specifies CSVEGDPTGGARGYTF.

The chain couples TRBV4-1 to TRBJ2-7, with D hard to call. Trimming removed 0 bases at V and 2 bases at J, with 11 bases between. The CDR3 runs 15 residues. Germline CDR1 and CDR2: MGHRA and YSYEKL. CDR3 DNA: TGCGCCAGCAGCCAAGACGGTTCAGGCACCTACGAGCAGTACTTC. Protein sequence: CASSQDGSGTYEQYF.

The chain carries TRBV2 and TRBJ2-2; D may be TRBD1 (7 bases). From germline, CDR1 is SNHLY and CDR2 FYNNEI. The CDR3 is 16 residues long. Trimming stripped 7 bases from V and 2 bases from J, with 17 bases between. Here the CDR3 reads CASTGDSGLNTGELFF. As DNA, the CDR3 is TGTGCCAGCACGGGGGACAGCGGACTAAACACCGGGGAGCTGTTTTTT.

The CDR3 reads CASTRQGGEAFF. The CDR3 DNA is TGTGCCAGCACCCGACAGGGGGGTGAAGCTTTCTTT. The gene calls are TRBV9 and TRBJ1-1; TRBD1 matches 9 bases. The length of the CDR3 is 12 residues. With 6 bases clipped from V and 7 bases from J, the junction kept 4 bases outside the gene matches. CDR1 SGDLS and CDR2 YYNGEE come from the germline V gene.

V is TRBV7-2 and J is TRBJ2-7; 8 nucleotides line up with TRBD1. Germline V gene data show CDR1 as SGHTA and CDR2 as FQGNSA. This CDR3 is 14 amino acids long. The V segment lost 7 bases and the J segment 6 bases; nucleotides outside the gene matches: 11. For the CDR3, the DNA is TGTGCCAGCAAGTTAGGCCAGGGGGCTTTCGAGCAGTACTTC. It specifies CASKLGQGAFEQYF.

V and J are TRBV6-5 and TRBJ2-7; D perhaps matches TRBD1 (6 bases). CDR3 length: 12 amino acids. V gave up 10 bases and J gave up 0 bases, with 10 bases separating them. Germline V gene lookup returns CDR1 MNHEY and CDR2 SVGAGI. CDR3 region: CATMGHSYEQYF. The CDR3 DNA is TGTGCCACCATGGGACACTCCTACGAGCAGTACTTC.

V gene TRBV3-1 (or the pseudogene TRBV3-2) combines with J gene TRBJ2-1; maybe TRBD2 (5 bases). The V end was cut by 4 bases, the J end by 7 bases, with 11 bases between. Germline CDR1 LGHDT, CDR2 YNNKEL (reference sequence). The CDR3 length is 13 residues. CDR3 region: CASSLTERNEQFF. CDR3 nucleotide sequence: TGTGCCAGCAGCCTAACCGAGCGGAATGAGCAGTTCTTC.

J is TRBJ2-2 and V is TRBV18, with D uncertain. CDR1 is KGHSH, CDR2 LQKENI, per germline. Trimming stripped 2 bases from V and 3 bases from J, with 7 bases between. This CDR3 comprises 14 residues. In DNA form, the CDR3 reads TGTGCCAGCTCACCAAACAGCTACACCGGGGAGCTGTTTTTT. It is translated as CASSPNSYTGELFF.

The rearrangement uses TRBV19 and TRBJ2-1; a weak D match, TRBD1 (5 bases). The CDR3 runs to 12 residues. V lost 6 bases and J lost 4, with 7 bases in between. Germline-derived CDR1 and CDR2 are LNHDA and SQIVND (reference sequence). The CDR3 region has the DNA TGTGCCAGTAGCGGACAATACAATGAGCAGTTCTTC. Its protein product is CASSGQYNEQFF. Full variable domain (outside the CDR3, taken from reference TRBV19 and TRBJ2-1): DGGITQSPKYLFRKEGQNVTLSCEQNLNHDAMYWYRQDPGQGLRLIYYSQIVNDFQKGDIAEGYSVSREKKESFPLTVTSAQKNPTAFYLCASSGQYNEQFFGPGTRLTVL.

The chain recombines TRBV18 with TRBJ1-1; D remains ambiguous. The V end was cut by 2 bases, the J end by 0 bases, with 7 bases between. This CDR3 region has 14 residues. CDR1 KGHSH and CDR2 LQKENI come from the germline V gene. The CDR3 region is CASSPAEMNTEAFF. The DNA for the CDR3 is TGTGCCAGCTCACCAGCGGAAATGAACACTGAAGCTTTCTTT. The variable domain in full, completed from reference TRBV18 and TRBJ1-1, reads NAGVMQNPRHLVRRRGQEARLRCSPMKGHSHVYWYRQLPEEGLKFMVYLQKENIIDESGMPKERFSAEFPKEGPSILRIQQVVRGDSAAYFCASSPAEMNTEAFFGQGTRLTVV.

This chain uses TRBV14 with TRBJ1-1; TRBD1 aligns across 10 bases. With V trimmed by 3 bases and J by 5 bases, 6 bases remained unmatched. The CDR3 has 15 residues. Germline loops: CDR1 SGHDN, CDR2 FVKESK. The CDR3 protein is CASSHRDRGGTEAFF. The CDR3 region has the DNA TGTGCCAGCAGCCATCGGGACAGGGGTGGGACTGAAGCTTTCTTT.

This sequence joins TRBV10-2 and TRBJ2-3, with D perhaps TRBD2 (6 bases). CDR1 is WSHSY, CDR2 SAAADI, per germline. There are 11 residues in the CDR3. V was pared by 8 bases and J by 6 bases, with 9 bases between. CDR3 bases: TGCGCCAGCGGGGAGGTTGATACGCAGTATTTT. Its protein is CASGEVDTQYF.

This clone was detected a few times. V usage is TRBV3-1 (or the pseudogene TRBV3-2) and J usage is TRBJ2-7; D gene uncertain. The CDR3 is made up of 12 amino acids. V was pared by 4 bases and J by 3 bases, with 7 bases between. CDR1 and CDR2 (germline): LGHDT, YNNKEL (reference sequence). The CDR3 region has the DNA TGTGCCAGCAGCCGACTTAGCTACGAGCAGTACTTC. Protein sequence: CASSRLSYEQYF.

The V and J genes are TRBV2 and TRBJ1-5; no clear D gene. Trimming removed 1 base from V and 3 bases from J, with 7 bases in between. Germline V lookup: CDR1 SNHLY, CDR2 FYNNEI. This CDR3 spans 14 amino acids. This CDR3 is CASSEVGFNQPQHF. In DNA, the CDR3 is TGTGCCAGCAGTGAAGTCGGGTTCAATCAGCCCCAGCATTTT.

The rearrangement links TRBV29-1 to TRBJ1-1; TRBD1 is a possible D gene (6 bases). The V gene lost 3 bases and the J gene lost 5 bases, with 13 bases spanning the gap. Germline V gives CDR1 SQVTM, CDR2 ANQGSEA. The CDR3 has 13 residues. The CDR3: CSVDGGAVTEAFF. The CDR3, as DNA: TGCAGCGTTGATGGGGGGGCGGTGACTGAAGCTTTCTTT.

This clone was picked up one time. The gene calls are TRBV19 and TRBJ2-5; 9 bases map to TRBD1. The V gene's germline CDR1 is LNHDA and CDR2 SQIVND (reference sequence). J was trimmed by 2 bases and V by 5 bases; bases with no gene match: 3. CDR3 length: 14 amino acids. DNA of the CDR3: TGTGCCAGTAGTGAAGGACAGGGGCAAGAGACCCAGTACTTC. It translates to CASSEGQGQETQYF.

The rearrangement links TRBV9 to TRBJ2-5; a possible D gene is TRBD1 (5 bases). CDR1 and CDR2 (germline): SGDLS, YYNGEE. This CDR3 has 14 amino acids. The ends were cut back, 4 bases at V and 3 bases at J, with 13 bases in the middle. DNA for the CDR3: TGTGCCAGCAGCCCGACAGTGACCGAAGAGACCCAGTACTTC. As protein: CASSPTVTEETQYF.

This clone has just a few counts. This CDR3 reads CASSPEASGTYEQYF. The CDR3 DNA follows: TGCGCCAGCAGCCCGGAAGCTAGCGGGACCTACGAGCAGTACTTC. The rearrangement uses TRBV5-1 and TRBJ2-7; TRBD2 matches 9 bases. CDR1 is SGHRS, CDR2 YFSETQ, per germline. Losses at the gene ends were 4 bases for V and 2 bases for J; bases not matched to a gene: 7. The CDR3 runs 15 residues.

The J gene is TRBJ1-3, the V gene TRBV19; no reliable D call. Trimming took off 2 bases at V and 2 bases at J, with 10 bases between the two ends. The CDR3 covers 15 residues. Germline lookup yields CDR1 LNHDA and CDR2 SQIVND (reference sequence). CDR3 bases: TGTGCCAGTAGTATAACGAGAGTAGCTGGAAACACCATATATTTT. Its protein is CASSITRVAGNTIYF.

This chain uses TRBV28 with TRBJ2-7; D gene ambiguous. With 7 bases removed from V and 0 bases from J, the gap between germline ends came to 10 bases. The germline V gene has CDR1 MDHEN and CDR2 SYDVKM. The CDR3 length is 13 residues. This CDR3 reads CASIGTVSYEQYF. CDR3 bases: TGTGCCAGCATCGGTACGGTCTCCTACGAGCAGTACTTC.

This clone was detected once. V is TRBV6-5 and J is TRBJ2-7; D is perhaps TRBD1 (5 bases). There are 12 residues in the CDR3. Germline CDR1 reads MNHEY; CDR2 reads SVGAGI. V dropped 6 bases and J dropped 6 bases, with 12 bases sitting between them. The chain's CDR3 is CASRGHLLEQYF. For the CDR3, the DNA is TGTGCCAGCAGAGGACACTTACTCGAGCAGTACTTC.

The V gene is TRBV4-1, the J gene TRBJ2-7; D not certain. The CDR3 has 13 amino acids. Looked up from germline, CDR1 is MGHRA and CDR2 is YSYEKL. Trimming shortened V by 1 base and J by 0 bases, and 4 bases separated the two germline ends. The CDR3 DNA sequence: TGCGCCAGCAGCCAAGTTAGCTCCTACGAGCAGTACTTC. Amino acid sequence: CASSQVSSYEQYF.

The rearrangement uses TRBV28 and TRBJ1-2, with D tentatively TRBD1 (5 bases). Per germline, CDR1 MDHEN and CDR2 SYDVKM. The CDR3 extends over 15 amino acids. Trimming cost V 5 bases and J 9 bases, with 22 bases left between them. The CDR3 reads CASSLPRQRRLRYTF. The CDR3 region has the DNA TGTGCCAGCAGTCTCCCCCGACAGCGACGGTTGCGCTACACCTTC.

In DNA, the CDR3 is TGTGCCAGCAGTACGACTGCCCAGGGGCGCAATGAGCAGTTCTTC. Residues: CASSTTAQGRNEQFF. The chain is built from TRBV6-5 and TRBJ2-1; D is perhaps TRBD1 (6 bases). Germline V CDR1 and CDR2: MNHEY, SVGAGI. This CDR3 spans 15 amino acids. V dropped 5 bases and J dropped 6 bases, with 17 bases sitting between them.